The present TCR beta chain was sequenced within a study of blood T cell repertoires in COVID-19. Generated by immunoSEQ multiplex PCR, the TCRdb table keeps only in-frame clones and is missing some. The sample holds about 140,000 clones, more than 85% seen once. The CDR3 has 16 residues. The germline V gene encodes CDR1 SGDLS and CDR2 YYNGEE. V was pared by 0 bases and J by 6 bases, with 8 bases of the junction left unmatched. V gene TRBV9 combines with J gene TRBJ2-3; TRBD1 matches 9 bases. The sequenced sample consisted of peripheral blood. The sequence was collected from a human donor in a cohort sampled during active COVID-19. In DNA, the CDR3 is TGTGCCAGCAGCGTAGAACAGGGGGCTTTCGGGGATACGCAGTATTTT. Translated, it gives CASSVEQGAFGDTQYF.